This passage covers 5 T cell receptor beta chains from one sample sequenced in a study of blood T cell repertoires in COVID-19. Libraries were prepared by immunoSEQ multiplex PCR; TCRdb keeps only in-frame clonotypes and omits some of them. The sample consists of about 100,000 clones, roughly 92% of them appearing once. Material: peripheral blood. These receptors originate from a man in his forties or fifties with active COVID-19.

This chain connects TRBV2 to TRBJ1-2; 7 nucleotides agree with TRBD1. The V and J ends lost 3 bases and 2 bases, in that order; junction bases with no gene match: 6. The CDR3 is made up of 15 amino acids. Germline loops: CDR1 SNHLY, CDR2 FYNNEI. The CDR3 DNA reads TGTGCCAGCAGTGACCGGACAGGCTCAAACTATGGCTACACCTTC. It codes for CASSDRTGSNYGYTF.

J is TRBJ2-5 and V is TRBV1; TRBD2 was called by the table and not checked on the DNA. TRBV1 is a pseudogene segment. This CDR3 comprises 20 residues. The DNA of the CDR3 is TGCACCAGCAGCCAAGATGCGGGGGGGGGCGGACTAGCGGGCCCCGAGACCCAGTACTTC. Translation gives CTSSQDAGGGGLAGPETQYF.

The chain carries TRBV7-2 and TRBJ1-5, with no clear D. V lost 6 bases and J 1 base, leaving 13 bases between the germline ends. This CDR3 has 15 amino acids. Germline loops: CDR1 SGHTA, CDR2 FQGNSA. The CDR3 coding sequence is TGTGCCAGCAGGCAAACGGGGTTAAGCAATCAGCCCCAGCATTTT. It translates to CASRQTGLSNQPQHF.

CDR3 DNA sequence: TGTGCCAGCAGGCCCCCAGGGGTTTTAACTGAAGCTTTCTTT. The encoded protein is CASRPPGVLTEAFF. The chain couples TRBV28 to TRBJ1-1; TRBD1 is a possible D gene (6 bases). Trimming took off 6 bases at V and 5 bases at J, with 16 bases between the two ends. This CDR3 contains 14 residues. Germline CDR1 reads MDHEN; CDR2 reads SYDVKM.

The chain combines TRBV10-2 with TRBJ1-2; TRBD1 matches at 7 bases. V lost 0 bases and J lost 10; bases outside the gene matches: 5. The CDR3 is 13 amino acids. Germline V lookup: CDR1 WSHSY, CDR2 SAAADI. The CDR3 reads CASSESREGAYTF. In DNA, the CDR3 is TGCGCCAGCAGTGAGTCTCGGGAGGGGGCCTACACCTTC.